This T cell receptor beta chain emerged from a study of cytomegalovirus exposure and HLA in healthy donors. Study outcomes and limitations: The availability of immune exposure information extended only to CMV serostatus. For most TCR beta V segments, an earlier analysis put the productive rate at about 87% or about 30% of the time.

Per the germline V gene, CDR1 is MNHEY and CDR2 is SVGAGI. The CDR3 consists of 12 residues. V shed 6 bases, J shed 7 bases, and the junction held 5 bases outside the gene matches. Amplification used 60 Vbeta primers and 13 Jbeta primers. Data came from immunoSEQ multiplex PCR; TCRdb stores just in-frame clones and leaves some out. In the table there are some 80,000 clones, around 79% of which are singletons. Notes on this clone: Antigen: not known.

Sequenced input: PBMCs. This TCR was recovered from a human donor in good health. The rearrangement links TRBV6-5 to TRBJ1-1, with 7 positions matching TRBD1. CDR3 in amino acids: CASSVRTGEAFF. The DNA for the CDR3 is TGTGCCAGCAGCGTACGGACAGGTGAAGCTTTCTTT.